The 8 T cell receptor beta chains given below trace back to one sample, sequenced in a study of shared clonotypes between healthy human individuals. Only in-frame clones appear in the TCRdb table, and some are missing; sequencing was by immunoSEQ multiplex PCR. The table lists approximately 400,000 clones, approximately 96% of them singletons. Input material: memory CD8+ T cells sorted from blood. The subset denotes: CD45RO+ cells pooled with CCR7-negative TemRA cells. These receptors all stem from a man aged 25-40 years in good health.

Here the CDR3 reads CASSEFRSGANVLTF. CDR3 nucleotide sequence: TGTGCCAGCAGTGAATTCCGCTCTGGGGCCAACGTCCTGACTTTC. The chain employs TRBV6-1 and TRBJ2-6; D remains unclear. V was trimmed by 2 bases and J by 0 bases, leaving 5 bases between them. This CDR3 has 15 amino acids. The germline V gene encodes CDR1 MNHNS and CDR2 SASEGT.

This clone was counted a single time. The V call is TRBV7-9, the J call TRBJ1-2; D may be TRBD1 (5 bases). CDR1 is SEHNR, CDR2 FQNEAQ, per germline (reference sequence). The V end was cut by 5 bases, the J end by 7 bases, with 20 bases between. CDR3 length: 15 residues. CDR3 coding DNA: TGTGCCAGCAGCCCCCCAGGTGGAGGGGCGGCTGGCTACACCTTC. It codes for CASSPPGGGAAGYTF.

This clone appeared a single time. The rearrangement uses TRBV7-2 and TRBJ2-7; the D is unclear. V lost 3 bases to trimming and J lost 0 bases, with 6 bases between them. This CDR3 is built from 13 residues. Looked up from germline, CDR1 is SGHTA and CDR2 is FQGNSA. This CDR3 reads CASSFDSSYEQYF. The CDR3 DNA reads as TGTGCCAGCAGCTTCGACTCCTCCTACGAGCAGTACTTC.

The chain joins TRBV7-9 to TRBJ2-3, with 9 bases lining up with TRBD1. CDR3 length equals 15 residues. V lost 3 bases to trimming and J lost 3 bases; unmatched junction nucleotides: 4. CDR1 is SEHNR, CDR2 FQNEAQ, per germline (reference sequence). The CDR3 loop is CASSFGTGITDTQYF. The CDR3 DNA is TGTGCCAGCAGCTTCGGGACAGGGATTACAGATACGCAGTATTTT.

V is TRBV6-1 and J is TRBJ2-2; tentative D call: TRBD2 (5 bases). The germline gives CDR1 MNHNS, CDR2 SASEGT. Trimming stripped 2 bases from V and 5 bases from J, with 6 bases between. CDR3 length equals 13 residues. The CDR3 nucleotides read TGTGCCAGCAGTGAAAGGAGGACCGGGGAGCTGTTTTTT. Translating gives CASSERRTGELFF.

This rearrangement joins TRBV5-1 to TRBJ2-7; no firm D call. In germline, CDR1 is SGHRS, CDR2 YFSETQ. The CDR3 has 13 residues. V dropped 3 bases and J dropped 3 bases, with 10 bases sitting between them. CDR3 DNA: TGCGCCAGCAGCTCAGATTCGGGCTACGAGCAGTACTTC. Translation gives CASSSDSGYEQYF.

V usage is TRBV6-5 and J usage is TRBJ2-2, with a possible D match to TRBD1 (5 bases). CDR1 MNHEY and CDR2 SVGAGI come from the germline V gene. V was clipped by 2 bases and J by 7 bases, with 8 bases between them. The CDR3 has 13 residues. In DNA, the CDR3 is TGTGCCAGCAGTTACGGGCAGGGCGGGGAGCTGTTTTTT. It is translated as CASSYGQGGELFF.

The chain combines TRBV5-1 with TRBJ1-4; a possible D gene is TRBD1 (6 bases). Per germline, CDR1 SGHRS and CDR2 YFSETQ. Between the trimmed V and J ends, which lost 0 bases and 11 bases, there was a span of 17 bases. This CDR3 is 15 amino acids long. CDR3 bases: TGCGCCAGCAGCTTGGAAGTGGGGGCAGGTCAGAAACTGTTTTTT. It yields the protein CASSLEVGAGQKLFF.